The clone carrying this T cell receptor beta chain has at least ten counts. Unmatched junction bases numbered 3, after V lost 4 bases and J lost 3 bases. There are 15 residues in the CDR3. The germline V gene encodes CDR1 SGHRS and CDR2 YFSETQ. The source of the sample is a study of Graves' ophthalmopathy and Graves' hyperthyroidism. RNA transcripts yielded amplified TCR beta CDR3 regions. An opening RT-PCR round employed HTBI primers and preceded a second-round multiplex PCR. In TCRdb, the multiplex PCR reads were re-called with MiXCR into one record per CDR3 protein. The sample lists roughly 400,000 distinct CDR3 sequences; about a sixth were seen once. Additional autoimmune diseases, uncontrolled infections, pregnancy or lactation disqualified patients.

Sequenced input: peripheral blood. The V and J genes are TRBV5-1 and TRBJ2-7; 14 bases map to TRBD2. This receptor was identified in an adult woman with stable Graves' hyperthyroidism. The CDR3 loop reads CASSGTSGSGYEQYF. The CDR3, as DNA: TGCGCCAGCAGCGGGACTAGCGGGAGTGGCTACGAGCAGTACTTC.